This passage covers 9 T cell receptor beta chains from one sample sequenced in a study of blood T cell repertoires in COVID-19. Libraries were prepared by immunoSEQ multiplex PCR; TCRdb keeps only in-frame clonotypes and omits some of them. This table holds about 59,000 clones, about 86% found once. Sequenced material: peripheral blood. These receptors were collected from a woman aged 80 or over with active or convalescent COVID-19.

The V call is TRBV7-8, the J call TRBJ1-2, with D possibly TRBD1 on 5 matching bases. V was trimmed by 2 bases and J by 2 bases, leaving 15 bases between them. This CDR3 is built from 16 residues. CDR1 and CDR2 (germline): SGHVS, FQNEAQ. The CDR3 protein is CASSLSPDSGNYGYTF. The CDR3 nucleotides read TGTGCCAGCAGCTTATCCCCTGACAGTGGGAACTATGGCTACACCTTC.

As to this clone: Germline and junction disagree at one end, which may indicate a read error. The rearrangement uses TRBV5-1 and TRBJ2-2, with 9 bases that match TRBD2. CDR3 length: 15 amino acids. CDR1 is SGHRS and CDR2 is YFSETQ in the germline V gene. CDR3 nucleotide sequence: TGCGCCCGCAGCTTGGGCGGGGGGGCCGCCGGGGAGCTGTTTTTT. Translating it yields CARSLGGGAAGELFF.

The chain uses TRBV13 and TRBJ2-7; TRBD1 aligns across 12 bases. Germline V lookup: CDR1 PRHDT, CDR2 FYEKMQ (reference sequence). J was trimmed by 0 bases and V by 5 bases; bases with no gene match: 8. This CDR3 is 17 amino acids long. The CDR3 coding sequence is TGTGCCAGCAGCCCCGGGACAGGGGGCCTTTACTCCTACGAGCAGTACTTC. Its translation is CASSPGTGGLYSYEQYF.

CDR3 sequence (DNA): TGTGCCACCAGCAGAGATCTAAAGGGGGCCAAAAACATTCAGTACTTC. Residues: CATSRDLKGAKNIQYF. This sequence joins TRBV15 and TRBJ2-4; TRBD1 might be the D (5 bases). The CDR3 totals 16 residues. Germline V CDR1 and CDR2: LNHNV, YYDKDF (reference sequence). Deletions cut 0 bases from V and 1 base from J, with 10 bases between.

The gene calls are TRBV7-8 and TRBJ2-1; unclear D gene. CDR1 and CDR2 from the germline V gene are SGHVS and FQNEAQ. There are 11 residues in the CDR3. V was cut by 3 bases and J by 6 bases, with 3 bases left in between. The CDR3 here is CASSFGNEQFF. The CDR3 DNA reads as TGTGCCAGCAGCTTCGGCAATGAGCAGTTCTTC.

The CDR3 region has the DNA TGTGCCAGCAGCGGGCAGGGGATTTTTGTTTTTGATACGCAGTATTTT. This sequence encodes CASSGQGIFVFDTQYF. This chain connects TRBV9 to TRBJ2-3, with D perhaps TRBD1 (6 bases). CDR3 length: 16 amino acids. Germline loops: CDR1 SGDLS, CDR2 YYNGEE. V lost 3 bases to trimming and J lost 6 bases, with 20 bases between them.

The J gene is TRBJ1-3, the V gene TRBV9; 7 bases fit TRBD1. From germline, CDR1 is SGDLS and CDR2 YYNGEE. The CDR3 covers 16 residues. Trimming removed 0 bases from V and 0 bases from J; junction bases left unmatched: 3. The CDR3 protein is CASSVAGTVSGNTIYF. CDR3 nucleotides: TGTGCCAGCAGCGTAGCGGGGACAGTCTCTGGAAACACCATATATTTT.

This chain uses TRBV11-2 with TRBJ2-1, with a possible D match to TRBD2 (6 bases). Germline V lookup: CDR1 SGHAT, CDR2 FQNNGV. The V and J ends lost 5 bases and 5 bases respectively, with 13 bases between them. The CDR3 is 14 residues long. The CDR3 is CASSPRLVHNEQFF. CDR3 bases: TGTGCCAGCAGCCCAAGACTAGTCCACAATGAGCAGTTCTTC.

V usage is TRBV19 and J usage is TRBJ2-3, with 10 bases matching TRBD2. Germline-derived CDR1 and CDR2 are LNHDA and SQIVND (reference sequence). The V segment lost 7 bases and the J segment 4 bases; nucleotides outside the gene matches: 11. The CDR3 has 16 amino acids. The CDR3 DNA sequence: TGTGCCAGTAAAAAGACTAGCGGGTATCTGCCAGATACGCAGTATTTT. Encoded protein: CASKKTSGYLPDTQYF.